This T cell receptor beta chain was found in a study of cytomegalovirus exposure and HLA in healthy donors (dated by TCRdb to about 2017). With regard to the full study: In an earlier analysis of approximately 500 of the donors, less than 350 Gb of sequence data and 90 million to 120 million unique TCR beta sequences from about 179 million T cells were reported. An early release covering roughly 580 HLA-typed donors comprised about 320 gigabases of sequencing data and roughly 86 million unique TCR sequences. The genetic ancestry cluster associated with self-reported Caucasian donors included over 80% of the 398 genotyped donors. The aim of the study was to test whether cataloging public T cell receptors could identify signatures of past pathogen exposure. Using immunosequencing, the study profiled T cell repertoires from some 670 subjects and related those repertoires to cytomegalovirus serostatus. Besides the first cohort of 550 to 750 subjects, a separate validation cohort made up of 95 to 150 different subjects was used. To predict cytomegalovirus infection status, the study combined high-throughput TCR immunosequencing, statistical association of individual TCRs with disease status, and machine learning. In a later analysis, previously published TCR beta repertoires from 666 donors were re-analyzed and high-resolution HLA genotyping was added so that TCR occurrence patterns could be studied. Rather than using new phenotypic data, the later analysis identified candidate immune exposures from TCR beta sequences and from how often those sequences occurred across donors. An earlier analysis of 500 to 750 of the donors applied high-throughput TCR beta sequencing to assess whether each TCR beta V gene segment acted as functional or pseudogenic. Donor age, sex, ethnicity and CMV serostatus were compiled alongside the repertoire data. A later genetic analysis took genome-wide SNP genotypes for about 55% of the roughly 700 donors and used that subset as a discovery cohort. All discovery cohort repertoires had been generated on a single sequencing platform. Both class I and class II loci were covered by HLA typing, at four-digit resolution. Typing coverage differed by locus: A, B, C, DRB1 and DQB1 were typed in about 629-640 donors, DQA1 in 522, DPA1 in around 600, and DPB1 in about 450. Roughly 5 DR-DQ haplotypes were handled as single units for association and clustering, since linkage in the cohort was strong. On average, around 240,000 unique TCR beta nucleotide sequences were sequenced per donor among some 420 genotyped donors of the cohort, with roughly 18% of those sequences being non-productive.

General study outcomes and caveats: The cohort was sequenced for TCR beta chains only, and without alpha or paired-chain data the features that could be detected were limited. Correlated functional status among segregating V segments might reflect linkage disequilibrium, but an unknown experimental factor could not be ruled out. Across donors, most TCR sequences were observed very rarely, whereas some public TCRs were present in many individuals. In vitro tests confirmed that three of the cytomegalovirus-associated TCR beta chains recognize cytomegalovirus antigens. The classifier was reported to diagnose cytomegalovirus status with high specificity and sensitivity in both the original cohort and the validation cohort. In a later analysis, TCR association rates were found to vary across HLA loci, with the most associated TCRs seen for DRB1 alleles and the fewest for HLA-C alleles. Specific HLA alleles were associated with roughly 16,000 TCR beta sequences at a false discovery rate of 0.05 in a later analysis. CMV serostatus was the only immune exposure information available for the cohort. When HLA alleles, especially DR and DQ, strongly co-occurred, attributing TCR associations to individual alleles was difficult. In a later genetic analysis, a missense DCLRE1C variant was associated with V-gene and J-gene trimming of TCR beta chains, and the association was replicated in an independent cohort. According to a later analysis, most CMV-associated TCR beta chains appeared to be HLA-restricted, and the HLA associations seemed to be driven largely by CMV exposure. Roughly uniform sequencing depth across donors was assumed in presence/absence analyses, although this assumption may not hold. Compared with the approximately 720-donor mean, donors in an Asian-associated ancestry cluster had fewer N-insertions in productive TCRs, according to a later genetic analysis. A later analysis found that HLA-associated TCR beta chains were more clonally expanded and had lower generation probabilities than equally common non-associated chains. Over 15 rarely observed V segments, including chromosome 9 orphons, were excluded from the earlier analysis of 550 to 700 of the donors because counts were too low. A further reported finding was that TCR beta sequences accurately predicted the HLA-A and HLA-B alleles for most subjects in the first cohort. Because HLA typing was unavailable for some donors at each locus, only the typed subset was used in association tests. In an earlier analysis of about 600 of the donors, most TCR beta V segments appeared in productive rearrangements about 90% or about 30% of the time, broadly matching IMGT annotations. The study gave a list of about 170 TCR beta chains associated with cytomegalovirus. The 87-base-pair reads could not distinguish some IMGT-functional V segments, including TRBV6-2 and TRBV6-3, so those segments were excluded. The authors suggested that the approach could potentially be extended to other disease states and immunological phenotypes. A cluster of highly shared sequence variants was judged likely to represent a technical artifact of the sequencing pipeline. A later analysis reported that several top co-occurrence clusters appeared linked to parvovirus B19, influenza, CMV and Epstein-Barr virus.

The cohort consisted of 666 healthy bone marrow donors. At the time of sampling, every cohort member was nominally healthy, though immune exposures that went unrecorded were likely present. The donor tested CMV seronegative, placing the donor among the 350 to 400 seronegative members of the cohort. Every donor gave a peripheral blood sample, and the peripheral blood mononuclear cells from that sample were used for TCR beta sequencing. Genomic DNA extraction from the blood cell samples was performed with the Qiagen DNeasy Blood Extraction Kit. Libraries were constructed by the immunoSEQ multiplex PCR assay. A mixture of 60 forward primers for TCR Vbeta segments and 13 reverse primers for TCR Jbeta segments was used in the multiplex PCR. The CDR3 region of rearranged TCR beta genes was amplified from genomic DNA with a multiplex PCR assay. The Illumina HiSeq System was used to sequence the amplified TCR beta libraries as 87-base-pair reads. The source study handled its data this way. A later analysis counted about 76 million unique TCR beta chains across the 550 to 700 repertoires, and some 12 million of these chains were shared by at least two donors. Raw reads were error-corrected and collapsed into unique sequences by a nearest-neighbor algorithm in which closely related sequences were merged to remove PCR and sequencing errors. Alignment of CDR3 sequences to IMGT reference sequences was used to assign V, D and J gene segments. For a sequence to be retained, a match of at least six nucleotides was required to both a V gene segment and a J gene segment. A rearrangement counted as productive if the CDR3 had no stop codons and remained in frame with V and J, and every other rearrangement counted as non-productive. Following IMGT convention, CDR3 was defined as the stretch from the second conserved V-encoded cysteine to the conserved J-encoded phenylalanine. In an earlier analysis of more than 550 of the donors, sequences lacking an unambiguous match to a single V gene segment were excluded. In an earlier analysis of 587 of the donors, V segments were called functional above 56.7% productive rearrangements and were called segregating when the between-donor standard deviation exceeded 5%. To diagnose cytomegalovirus status from the catalog of TCR beta chain sequences, a statistical classification framework was built. A later analysis assigned V and J genes by comparing TCR nucleotide sequences with IMGT/GENE-DB human TR gene sequences. Using the TCRdist pipeline, a later analysis assigned CDR3 sequences along with most-parsimonious VDJ recombination scenarios. In a later analysis, each TCR beta chain was defined by its CDR3 amino acid sequence together with its V-gene family, and reads lacking a unique V-gene family were excluded. A later analysis removed 500 to 600 highly shared, low-generation-probability nucleotide sequences to deal with suspected cross-contamination and a sequencing artifact. A later analysis calculated a clonal expansion index for each public chain from normalized within-repertoire ranks of inferred template counts. In a later analysis, generation probabilities were computed using a VDJ recombination model fitted to out-of-frame rearrangements, and the results were checked against IGoR. In a later analysis, TCR-TCR, TCR-HLA and TCR-CMV co-occurrence was scored with hypergeometric tests, and a repertoire-size bias correction was applied to TCR pairs. To estimate false discovery rates, a later analysis permuted the HLA or CMV assignments 20 times. A later analysis grouped co-occurring TCRs with DBSCAN, adding TCRdist sequence similarity when clustering within HLA-allele-positive subsets. Co-occurrence clustering excluded repertoires with fewer than 30,000 or more than 120,000 public chains, plus five with anomalous nucleotide sharing. TCRdb mirrors the immuneACCESS table, restricted to in-frame sequences. Some clones are absent from its copies; in checked studies, under half trace to an unresolved V gene, and the reason for the others is unknown. V and J calls and clone size are given by that table; D and trimming were obtained from the DNA. The sample table holds roughly 180,000 clones, of which around four fifths were seen once. Approximately 1.3% of the sample is in the top ten clones.

CDR1 MNHEY and CDR2 SVGAGI were looked up in the germline V gene. V was cut back by 4 bases and J by 0 bases, leaving a gap of 14 bases between them. The CDR3 runs 16 residues from the cysteine to the phenylalanine. Only CDR3 DNA is held: 48 bases, read in frame from base 1. This clone was observed a few times. What antigen it recognizes has not been identified. One base away there is no much larger clone; base qualities are not given. Sequenced: PBMCs. The origin of this receptor is a man in his thirties or forties in good health and CMV-seronegative. The chain couples TRBV6-5 to TRBJ2-3, with TRBD2 tentatively as D gene (6 bases match). The sequenced DNA is TGTGCCAGCAGTTTCCTAGGGAGGACTAGCACAGATACGCAGTATTTT. This encodes CASSFLGRTSTDTQYF.